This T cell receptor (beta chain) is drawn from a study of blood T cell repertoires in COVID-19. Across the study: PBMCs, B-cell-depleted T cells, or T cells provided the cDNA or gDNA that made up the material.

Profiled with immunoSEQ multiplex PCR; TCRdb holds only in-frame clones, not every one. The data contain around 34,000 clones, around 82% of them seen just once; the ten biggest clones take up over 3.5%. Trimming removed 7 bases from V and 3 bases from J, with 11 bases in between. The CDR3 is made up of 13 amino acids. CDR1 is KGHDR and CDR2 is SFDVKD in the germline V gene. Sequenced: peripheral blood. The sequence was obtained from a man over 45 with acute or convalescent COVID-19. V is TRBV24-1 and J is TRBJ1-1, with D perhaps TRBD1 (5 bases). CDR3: CATSRGTYTEAFF. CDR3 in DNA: TGTGCCACCAGCCGCGGGACGTACACTGAAGCTTTCTTT.